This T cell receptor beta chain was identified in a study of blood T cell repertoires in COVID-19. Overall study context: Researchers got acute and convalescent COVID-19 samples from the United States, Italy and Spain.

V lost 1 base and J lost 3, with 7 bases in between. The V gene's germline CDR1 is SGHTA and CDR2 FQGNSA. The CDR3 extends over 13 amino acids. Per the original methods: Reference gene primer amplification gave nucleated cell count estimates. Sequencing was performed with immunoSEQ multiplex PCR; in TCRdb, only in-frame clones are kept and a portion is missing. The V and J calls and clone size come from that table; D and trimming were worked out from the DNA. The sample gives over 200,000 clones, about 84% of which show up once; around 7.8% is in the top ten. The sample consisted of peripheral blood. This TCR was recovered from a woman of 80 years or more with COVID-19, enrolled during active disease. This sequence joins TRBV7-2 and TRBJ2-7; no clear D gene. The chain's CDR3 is CASSLGSDYEQYF. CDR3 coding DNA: TGTGCCAGCAGCTTAGGGTCAGACTACGAGCAGTACTTC.